Given below is one T cell receptor beta chain in context. This clonotype was recorded at least ten times. This clone's antigen is unknown. No qualities accompany the bases; no much larger clone lies one base away. This specimen belongs to a study of early T cells in non-severe SARS-CoV-2 infection (dated by TCRdb to the early 2020s). Regarding the complete study: Because TCR sequencing relied on bulk RNA taken from unsorted whole blood, pairing of alpha and beta chains was not possible. General conclusions and limits of the study: VDJdb matching was skewed toward anti-spike CD8 responses, so virus-specific expansions were likely underestimated and private and CD4 specificities were missed.

The study was a case-control design nested within a healthcare worker cohort in London, UK, with weekly nasopharyngeal swab PCR tests and blood sampling. Healthcare workers were enrolled in the week of the UK lockdown, from 23 to 31 March 2020, and were followed every week for up to 16 weeks. Receptors were amplified or captured by 5' RACE. TCRdb shows the sequencer as NextSeq 500. In the TCR library protocol, unique molecular identifiers were attached to individual cDNA molecules to correct for PCR bias and sequencing error. Both TCR alpha and beta chains were sequenced, and tight co-correlation was observed between alpha and beta sequence abundances in each sample. In the authors' own workflow: Decombinator V4 was used to perform V gene, J gene and CDR3 annotation of TCR sequences. TCRs were defined as expanded if a significant change between any two time points was detected under a Poisson model with p below 0.0001. TCR abundances were normalised to the total number of TCRs sequenced in each sample and reported as counts per million. TRAV1-2 paired with TRAJ12, TRAJ20 or TRAJ33 defined MAIT TCRs, while TRAV10 paired with TRAJ18 defined iNKT TCRs. A search of VDJdb, accessed on 1 November 2021, was run for TCRs annotated to CMV, EBV and SARS-CoV-2, with TCRs annotated for multiple antigens excluded. In TCRdb, the public reads were trimmed at Q25 with fastp and aligned with MiXCR, with productive beta chains retained. Under each unique CDR3 protein, matching rows form one entry showing the most common genes and DNA. The V and J calls, along with clone size, are taken from TCRdb and not from the paper's own processing. This sample comprises about 25,000 distinct CDR3 sequences, around 4% of them detected only once. The biggest ten clones account for about a tenth of the sample.

CDR1 and CDR2, looked up from the germline V gene (reference sequence), are MNHNY and SVGAGI. There are 17 amino acids in the CDR3, from cysteine to phenylalanine inclusive. Only the CDR3 DNA stays, 51 bases, in frame from base 1. V is clipped by 0 bases and J by 3 bases, and the sequence between their germline boundaries is 15 bases long. The source is an adult who was a healthcare worker with PCR-confirmed SARS-CoV-2 infection or an uninfected control (not recorded which). The sequenced sample consisted of whole blood. Recombination joined TRBV6-6 with TRBJ2-1, and perhaps TRBD2 as D gene, on 6 matching bases. CDR3 region: CASSYSTSGAFYNEQFF. In nucleotide form, the sequence is TGTGCCAGCAGTTACTCGACTTCGGGAGCCTTCTACAATGAGCAGTTCTTC.